These 21 T cell receptor beta chains originate from one sample sequenced in a study of cytomegalovirus exposure and HLA in healthy donors (dated by TCRdb to the late 2010s). Libraries were constructed by the immunoSEQ multiplex PCR assay. For the multiplex PCR, a mixture combining 60 forward primers for TCR Vbeta segments and 13 reverse primers for TCR Jbeta segments was used. Not all clones reach the TCRdb copy of this immuneACCESS table, which keeps in-frame sequences only. Checked studies attribute under half of the gap to unresolved V genes and leave the rest unexplained. The sample data list approximately 140,000 clones, and over 70% of these were observed just once. The ten largest clones add up to around 1.9% of the sample. Material: PBMCs. Receptors were obtained from a woman aged 40 to 49 in good health and CMV-seronegative.

The chain carries TRBV7-9 and TRBJ2-3, with 11 bases aligning to TRBD2. The CDR3 loop spans 16 amino acids. Germline trimming cut 11 bases from V and 5 bases from J; bases unmatched to any gene: 15. CDR1 and CDR2 from the germline V gene are SEHNR and FQNEAQ (reference sequence). CDR3 residues: CAGEGDSGRVVDTQYF. The CDR3 DNA reads TGTGCCGGCGAAGGCGATAGCGGGAGGGTGGTAGATACGCAGTATTTT.

The chain employs TRBV30 and TRBJ2-1; D uncertain. Germline V CDR1 and CDR2: GTSNPN, SVGIG (reference sequence). The CDR3 has 11 residues. Trimming shortened V by 3 bases and J by 6 bases, and 6 bases separated the two germline ends. The CDR3 reads CAWSGSNEQFF. CDR3 in DNA: TGTGCCTGGAGCGGTAGCAATGAGCAGTTCTTC.

The gene calls are TRBV19 and TRBJ1-1; D uncertain. Germline V gene data show CDR1 as LNHDA and CDR2 as SQIVND (reference sequence). The length of the CDR3 is 13 residues. V was shortened by 3 bases and J by 3 bases, with 8 bases between the two germline ends. The chain's CDR3 is CASSISTDTEAFF. The CDR3, as DNA: TGTGCCAGTAGTATCAGTACAGACACTGAAGCTTTCTTT.

This sequence joins TRBV5-1 and TRBJ2-3, with TRBD1 as a possible D gene (6 bases). Deletions cut 4 bases from V and 4 bases from J, with 19 bases between. This CDR3 contains 16 residues. Germline lookup yields CDR1 SGHRS and CDR2 YFSETQ. As DNA, the CDR3 is TGCGCCAGCAGCCCCATTACAGGGAGTGGGCCAGATACGCAGTATTTT. This codes for CASSPITGSGPDTQYF.

There are a few counts of this clone. CDR3 coding DNA: TGTGCCAGCAGCCCCCTGACTAGCGGGGGGGAAGAGACCCAGTACTTC. Translation gives CASSPLTSGGEETQYF. The rearrangement uses TRBV5-6 and TRBJ2-5; 14 nucleotides agree with TRBD2. Unmatched junction bases numbered 5, after V lost 4 bases and J lost 3 bases. CDR3 length: 16 residues. Germline assignment: CDR1 SGHDT and CDR2 YYEEEE.

The chain carries TRBV28 and TRBJ2-5; the D gene is possibly TRBD1 (6 bases). The V end lost 3 bases, the J end lost 0 bases, and 11 bases lay between the germline ends. CDR3 length: 15 residues. The germline V gene encodes CDR1 MDHEN and CDR2 SYDVKM. CDR3 region: CASSFPGVNQETQYF. CDR3 DNA sequence: TGTGCCAGCAGTTTTCCAGGGGTGAACCAAGAGACCCAGTACTTC.

This clone was recorded a few times. The rearrangement joins TRBV7-8 to TRBJ1-2; D is unclear. V lost 2 bases, J lost 1 base, and 8 bases lay in between. Germline values: CDR1 SGHVS, CDR2 FQNEAQ. This CDR3 is built from 14 residues. CDR3 sequence: CASSLSGINYGYTF. As DNA, the CDR3 is TGTGCCAGCAGCTTAAGCGGAATTAACTATGGCTACACCTTC.

The chain couples TRBV9 to TRBJ2-3, with a tentative D call TRBD1 (5 bases). The CDR3 has 14 residues. V shed 1 base and J shed 4 bases, with 10 bases lying between them. Per the germline V gene, CDR1 is SGDLS and CDR2 is YYNGEE. For the CDR3, the DNA is TGTGCCAGCAGCGTACAGGGTACAGCAGATACGCAGTATTTT. It specifies CASSVQGTADTQYF.

This sequence joins TRBV19 and TRBJ2-5; possibly TRBD1 for D (6 bases). Gene TRBJ2-7 matches the end of the DNA better, so the J call may be wrong. CDR1 is LNHDA and CDR2 is SQIVND in the germline V gene (reference sequence). The CDR3 loop spans 12 amino acids. The CDR3 protein is CASSTGTHEQYF. As DNA, the CDR3 is TGTGCCAGTAGCACCGGGACACACGAGCAGTACTTC.

DNA for the CDR3: TGTGCCAGCAGCTCCCTCAGTGGAGCGGGAGGGAACAATGAGCAGTTCTTC. Translating it yields CASSSLSGAGGNNEQFF. The rearrangement uses TRBV7-9 and TRBJ2-1; 10 bases match TRBD2. The V segment lost 4 bases and the J segment 5 bases; nucleotides outside the gene matches: 11. The germline V gene has CDR1 SEHNR and CDR2 FQNEAQ (reference sequence). The CDR3 is 17 amino acids.

This clone was seen a single time. This chain links TRBV10-1 with TRBJ1-4, with TRBD1 identical over 9 bases. With 0 bases clipped from V and 5 bases from J, the junction kept 4 bases outside the gene matches. Germline CDR1 and CDR2: WNHNN and SYGVQD (reference sequence). CDR3 length equals 16 residues. The CDR3 coding sequence is TGCGCCAGCAGTGAGTCGTGGGGACAGGGAAATGAAAAACTGTTTTTT. This translates into CASSESWGQGNEKLFF.

The chain combines TRBV28 with TRBJ2-2, with TRBD2 matching over 16 bases. The J segment lost 5 bases and the V segment lost 5 bases, leaving 8 bases of the junction unmatched. Germline loops: CDR1 MDHEN, CDR2 SYDVKM. The CDR3 spans 18 residues. This CDR3 is CASSIGTSGRAETGELFF. The CDR3 nucleotides read TGTGCCAGCAGTATTGGGACTAGCGGGAGGGCCGAGACCGGGGAGCTGTTTTTT. The full variable domain, with the rest looked up from reference TRBV28 and TRBJ2-2, is DVKVTQSSRYLVKRTGEKVFLECVQDMDHENMFWYRQDPGLGLRLIYFSYDVKMKEKGDIPEGYSVSREKKERFSLILESASTNQTSMYLCASSIGTSGRAETGELFFGEGSRLTVL.

The chain is built from TRBV5-1 and TRBJ2-7, with 8 bases fitting TRBD2. V was pared by 1 base and J by 7 bases, with 7 bases of the junction left unmatched. The CDR3 contains 14 residues. Germline CDR1 reads SGHRS; CDR2 reads YFSETQ. The CDR3 spells CASSLSPLADEQYF. The CDR3 DNA sequence: TGCGCCAGCAGCTTGAGTCCACTAGCGGATGAGCAGTACTTC.

The chain couples TRBV7-9 to TRBJ2-7, with D uncertain. The CDR3 contains 10 residues. Trimming cost V 5 bases and J 7 bases, with 6 bases left between them. Germline CDR1 SEHNR, CDR2 FQNEAQ (reference sequence). In DNA form, the CDR3 reads TGTGCCAGCAGCGACTTAGAGCAGTACTTC. This gives the protein CASSDLEQYF.

The J gene is TRBJ2-2, the V gene TRBV5-5, with D perhaps matching TRBD2 (6 bases). Germline V gene data show CDR1 as SGHKS and CDR2 as YYEKEE (reference sequence). This CDR3 has 15 residues. Deletions cut 0 bases from V and 1 base from J, with 7 bases between. As DNA, the CDR3 is TGTGCCAGCAGCTTGGCTAGCGAGAACACCGGGGAGCTGTTTTTT. It specifies CASSLASENTGELFF.

This clone has only a few counts. The CDR3 here is CASSPQGVVQETQYF. Here the CDR3 DNA reads TGTGCCAGCAGTCCACAGGGAGTGGTCCAAGAGACCCAGTACTTC. The genes are TRBV2 and TRBJ2-5, with a weak D call TRBD1 (6 bases). V was cut by 5 bases and J by 1 base, with 14 bases left in between. Per the germline V gene, CDR1 is SNHLY and CDR2 is FYNNEI. The CDR3 contains 15 residues.

The CDR3 region is CATAWTGVEAFF. In DNA, the CDR3 is TGTGCCACCGCCTGGACAGGGGTTGAAGCTTTCTTT. The genes are TRBV28 and TRBJ1-1, with 9 bases matching TRBD1. The CDR3 contains 12 residues. The ends lost 10 bases at V and 7 bases at J; junction bases unmatched: 7. The germline gives CDR1 MDHEN, CDR2 SYDVKM.

V and J are TRBV27 and TRBJ1-2, with D hard to call. V was pared by 0 bases and J by 2 bases, with 10 bases between. The germline V gene encodes CDR1 MNHEY and CDR2 SMNVEV (reference sequence). The CDR3 is made up of 15 amino acids. The CDR3 sequence: CASSLSAGSNYGYTF. CDR3 sequence (DNA): TGTGCCAGCAGTTTATCTGCAGGTTCCAACTATGGCTACACCTTC.

This chain joins TRBV7-9 and TRBJ2-5; TRBD2 is a possible D gene (6 bases). With the DNA end fitting TRBJ2-7 better, the J assignment may be wrong. This CDR3 has 15 amino acids. Germline CDR1 SEHNR, CDR2 FQNEAQ (reference sequence). The CDR3: CASSLSRGNQYEQYF. DNA of the CDR3: TGTGCCAGCAGCTTATCGCGCGGGAATCAGTACGAGCAGTACTTC.

V is TRBV2 and J is TRBJ2-5, with 9 bases identical to TRBD2. Germline assignment: CDR1 SNHLY and CDR2 FYNNEI. J lost 5 bases, V lost 8 bases, and 9 bases had no gene match. This CDR3 region has 14 residues. For the CDR3, the DNA is TGTGCCAGCGGCAATAGCGGGAGCGGGGAGACCCAGTACTTC. It is translated as CASGNSGSGETQYF.

V gene TRBV7-6 combines with J gene TRBJ2-3; possibly TRBD1 for D (6 bases). The CDR3 loop spans 13 amino acids. Germline assignment: CDR1 SGHVS and CDR2 FNYEAQ. V gave up 5 bases and J gave up 11 bases, with 17 bases separating them. This chain's CDR3 is CASSAVGRDMQYF. CDR3 in DNA: TGTGCCAGCAGCGCGGTCGGTCGGGACATGCAGTATTTT.